The source of this TCR beta chain is a study of CD4 T cells in relation to SARS-CoV-2 and coronaviruses. Overall study context: PBMCs were cultured with antigen for roughly 10 days before TCR beta sequencing. Negative control cultures got HIV-1 Nef peptides or no peptide.

This clone was counted only a few times. The antigen is unknown. Profiled with immunoSEQ multiplex PCR; TCRdb holds only in-frame clones, not every one. The sample contains 20,000 to 30,000 clones, about 76% of which appear only once. The germline gives CDR1 SNHLY, CDR2 FYNNEI. This CDR3 region has 14 residues. The V end lost 3 bases, the J end lost 3 bases, and 11 bases lay between the germline ends. Unexposed donor CD4+ T cells date from 2011-2018, before the COVID-19 pandemic. After nine to ten days of culture, CD4+ T cells were isolated. Unexposed-donor CD4+ T cells were probed with SARS-CoV-2 S/N and four cold-coronavirus spikes, cells permitting.

Sample: CD4+ T cells from PBMCs, cultured in vitro. This receptor was obtained from a human donor in good health. The chain uses TRBV2 and TRBJ1-1; D is uncertain. The CDR3 here is CASSDFGGYTEAFF. The DNA for the CDR3 is TGTGCCAGCAGTGACTTTGGTGGGTACACTGAAGCTTTCTTT.